The rows below give T cell receptor beta chains drawn from one sample of a study of blood T cell repertoires in COVID-19. The table came from immunoSEQ multiplex PCR; TCRdb's copy has only in-frame clones and leaves some out. Among over 150,000 clones listed, approximately 88% were seen once. Sample: peripheral blood. The receptors derive from a man aged 18-30 years with active or convalescent COVID-19. CDR3s include the opening cysteine and the closing phenylalanine or tryptophan. A D gene is named only where the DNA matches it firmly. Expanded clones get a size class; other rows say once, few or many, or leave the size out.

j_call d_call v_call clone_size cdr3_nt cdr3_aa
TRBJ2-2 . TRBV19 . TGTGCCAGTAGTATAGATCGGGGAACGAACACCGGGGAGCTGTTTTTT CASSIDRGTNTGELFF
TRBJ2-3 TRBD1 TRBV19 . TGTGCCAGCGGACAGGGTGAGGCCCACTCCCGGGATACGCAGTATTTT CASGQGEAHSRDTQYF
TRBJ1-2 . TRBV7-9 . TGTGCCAGCAGTCTCGAGCGGGGGGATAGCGATGGCTACACCTTC CASSLERGDSDGYTF
TRBJ1-2 TRBD1 TRBV2 . TGTGCCAGCAGAGCCGGGACAGGGTTTGGCTACACCTTC CASRAGTGFGYTF
TRBJ1-2 . TRBV18 few TGTGCCAGCTCACCGAAGGACAGTCTCTCTAACTATGGCTACACCTTC CASSPKDSLSNYGYTF
TRBJ1-1 . TRBV5-1 . TGCGCCAGCAGCTCACGTGAACTGCGCATGAACACTGAAGCTTTCTTT CASSSRELRMNTEAFF
TRBJ1-1 TRBD1 TRBV18 few TGTGCCAGCTCACCTGGACCGGGACAGGGGATCGTAAACACTGAAGCTTTCTTT CASSPGPGQGIVNTEAFF
TRBJ1-5 . TRBV4-1 . TGCGCCAGCAGCCAAGCGGACTCTCAGCCCCAGCATTTT CASSQADSQPQHF
TRBJ1-1 . TRBV5-1 . TGCGCCAGCCACAACACCGGGTCGGCCATGAACACTGAAGCTTTCTTT CASHNTGSAMNTEAFF
TRBJ2-3 TRBD1 TRBV6-5 . TGTGCCGCGAGGCAGGGGGCCGCAGATACGCAGTATTTT CAARQGAADTQYF
TRBJ1-1 TRBD1 TRBV19 once TGTGCCAGTAGTATCGGGACAGGGGGCCTTGAAGCTTTCTTT CASSIGTGGLEAFF
TRBJ1-6 . TRBV2 . TGTGCCAGCAGTGAAAGACAGCTTGGGACAAATTCACCCCTCCACTTT CASSERQLGTNSPLHF
TRBJ1-1 . TRBV5-1 few TGCGCCAGCAGACAGGCCTTGGGCACTGAAGCTTTCTTT CASRQALGTEAFF
TRBJ2-3 . TRBV15 . TGTGCCACCAGCAGAGATCGGAGTAGCACAGATACGCAGTATTTT CATSRDRSSTDTQYF
TRBJ1-4 . TRBV28 . TGTGCCAGAAAGGGGGGGGCTAATGAAAAACTGTTTTTT CARKGGANEKLFF
TRBJ2-1 . TRBV5-1 . TGCGCCAGCAGCTTGGAATATCCTCGGTACAATGAGCAGTTCTTC CASSLEYPRYNEQFF
TRBJ1-1 . TRBV6-5 . TGTGCCAGCAGTTACTCGAGTACGGGAGTGAACACTGAAGCTTTCTTT CASSYSSTGVNTEAFF
TRBJ2-1 TRBD1 TRBV7-8 . TGTGCCAGCAGCATGAGATTCCGGGACAGGGGAAGCAATGAGCAGTTCTTC CASSMRFRDRGSNEQFF
TRBJ2-2 . TRBV19 . TGTGCCAGTAGGACAGGATATTACACCGGGGAGCTGTTTTTT CASRTGYYTGELFF
TRBJ1-1 . TRBV2 . TGTGCCAGCAGTGACCGGGGATCGAACACTGAAGCTTTCTTT CASSDRGSNTEAFF
TRBJ1-2 TRBD1 TRBV29-1 . TGCAGCGTTGACCTTGGGGACAGGGCCGGCTACACCTTC CSVDLGDRAGYTF
TRBJ1-4 TRBD1 TRBV19 . TGTGCCAGTAGCCTGACAGGGGGATATGAAAAACTGTTTTTT CASSLTGGYEKLFF
TRBJ2-2 TRBD1 TRBV19 . TGTGCCAGTAGTATAATGCCGGGACAGAGCCTCTCGGGGCGAGACACCGGGGAGCTGTTTTTT CASSIMPGQSLSGRDTGELFF
TRBJ2-7 TRBD2 TRBV27 once TGTGCCAGCAGCCCGACCACTAGCGGGCGAGCCTACGAGCAGTACTTC CASSPTTSGRAYEQYF
TRBJ1-1 TRBD1 TRBV6-1 . TGTGCCAGCAGTGAACTCAGGGGGCGTTTTGAAGCTTTCTTT CASSELRGRFEAFF
TRBJ2-1 . TRBV5-1 . TGCGCCAGCAGCTTGGTGTTAGATTATGGTGAGCAGTTCTTC CASSLVLDYGEQFF
TRBJ2-1 . TRBV2 . TGTGCCAGCAGAAATCCGCGGACGGGATCCTACAATGAGCAGTTCTTC CASRNPRTGSYNEQFF
TRBJ1-4 . TRBV5-4 few TGTGCCAGCAGCTTGGGCGGGGCGGCTGAAAAACTGTTTTTT CASSLGGAAEKLFF
TRBJ1-3 . TRBV7-2 few TGTGCCAGCAGCTTAGTTGGAGGATCTGGAAACACCATATATTTT CASSLVGGSGNTIYF
TRBJ2-2 TRBD1 TRBV7-2 once TGTGCCAGCCCCGGACAGGTCCAGAACACCGGGGAGCTGTTTTTT CASPGQVQNTGELFF
TRBJ2-3 TRBD2 TRBV14 . TGTGCCAGCAGGACTAGCGGCACAGATACGCAGTATTTT CASRTSGTDTQYF
TRBJ1-5 . TRBV11-2 . TGTGCCAGCAGCTTAGCCCTAGGGCCCCAGCATTTT CASSLALGPQHF
TRBJ2-5 . TRBV11-2 . TGTGCCAGCAGCTTACGGGGAGAGACCCAGTACTTC CASSLRGETQYF
TRBJ1-5 . TRBV3-1/TRBV3-2 . TGTGCCAGCAGCCAAGCCAGGGATCAGCCCCAGCATTTT CASSQARDQPQHF
TRBJ2-1 TRBD2 TRBV5-1 . TGCGCCAGCAGCACCGGACTAGCGGGAGGTTTATACAATGAGCAGTTCTTC CASSTGLAGGLYNEQFF
TRBJ2-7 . TRBV6-5 . TGTGCCAGCAGACTTGGGGCAGGACCTGGCTACGAGCAGTACTTC CASRLGAGPGYEQYF
TRBJ2-7 . TRBV10-2 . TGCGCCAGCAGTGAGACTCGAGGGATCTACGAGCAGTACTTC CASSETRGIYEQYF
TRBJ1-2 . TRBV6-4 . TGTGCCAGCAGTGATGGCTCAACAGGGCGAGGCTACACCTTC CASSDGSTGRGYTF
TRBJ1-1 TRBD1 TRBV5-4 . TGTGCCAGCAGCTTGAACAGGGGCGCCACTGAAGCTTTCTTT CASSLNRGATEAFF